This TCR beta chain was found in a study of blood T cells in healthy people across ages. Then a second PCR, running about 6 to 11 cycles, was carried out with a sample-barcoded 5' primer and a J-beta primer mix. TCRdb ran MiXCR on the 5' RACE reads and lists one entry per CDR3 protein. The top ten clones hold 25% to 30% of a sample with roughly 830,000 distinct CDR3 sequences, around 62% of them seen once. The V segment lost 5 bases and the J segment 7 bases; nucleotides outside the gene matches: 9. The CDR3 is 15 residues long. The germline V gene has CDR1 SGHTA and CDR2 FQGNSA. The source is a man aged 30-40 years in good health. This chain links TRBV7-2 with TRBJ2-1; 9 bases map to TRBD2. Source material: blood. The CDR3 here is CASSLGGTSINEQFF. The CDR3 bases are TGTGCCAGCAGCCTAGGAGGGACTAGCATAAATGAGCAGTTCTTC. Supplemented by reference TRBV7-2 and TRBJ2-1, the full variable domain reads GAGVSQSPSNKVTEKGKDVELRCDPISGHTALYWYRQSLGQGLEFLIYFQGNSAPDKSGLPSDRFSAERTGGSVSTLTIQRTQQEDSAVYLCASSLGGTSINEQFFGPGTRLTVL.